Included here is one TCR beta chain sequence, with context. Its antigen is not identified. A J-beta primer mix and a sample-barcoded 5' primer were used in a second PCR of roughly 7 to 12 cycles. Every cDNA was tagged by a template-switch adaptor with 12 random nucleotides. TCRdb redid the calling of the 5' RACE reads with MiXCR, one entry per CDR3 protein. This sample has 550,000 to 750,000 distinct CDR3 sequences, with 21% found just once. This sample is drawn from a study of blood T cells in healthy people across ages. Study outcomes and limitations: Whereas aged donors had fewer naive CD4+ cells, long-lived donors had more of them and higher diversity. CMV status of donors was not determined, possibly confounding expanded clonotype changes.

The source is an older man in good health. The sample taken for sequencing was blood.

The DNA of the CDR3 is TGCGCCAGCAGCTTAAACTTTGCGTACAATGAGCAGTTCTTC. Translated: CASSLNFAYNEQFF. The chain has TRBV5-1 and TRBJ2-1; D unclear. The V and J ends lost 2 bases and 4 bases respectively, with 10 bases between them. The CDR3 spans 14 residues. Germline CDR1 SGHRS, CDR2 YFSETQ.